The following is a T cell receptor beta chain sequence with its context. The target antigen is unknown. The data are from a study of Graves' ophthalmopathy and Graves' hyperthyroidism. The CDR3 is made up of 16 amino acids. Germline assignment: CDR1 SGHVS and CDR2 FQNEAQ. Trimming shortened V by 2 bases and J by 4 bases, and 17 bases separated the two germline ends. The study amplified TCR beta CDR3 regions using RNA transcripts. HTBI primers primed a first-round RT-PCR, and a second-round multiplex PCR followed. TCRdb reanalysed the multiplex PCR reads using MiXCR and keeps one entry per CDR3 protein. This sample yields hundreds of thousands of distinct CDR3 sequences, of which approximately 15% are seen a single time; 5.5% to 7% belongs to the top ten. Study conclusions and caveats: Blood samples also showed most expanded thyroid clonotypes exceeding 0.001 frequency. Cross-validated, the 13-signature model showed 87.88%/81.08% sensitivity/specificity, and 80%/75% in the test set. The model's ophthalmopathy progression predictions had about 69% sensitivity and about 72% specificity.

Material for sequencing was peripheral blood. The V gene is TRBV7-8, the J gene TRBJ1-2; D is possibly TRBD1 (6 bases). This receptor was obtained from a woman under 30 with stable Graves' hyperthyroidism. For the CDR3, the DNA is TGTGCCAGCAGCTTAATATCAACAGGGACCCCCTATGGCTACACCTTC. This translates into CASSLISTGTPYGYTF.